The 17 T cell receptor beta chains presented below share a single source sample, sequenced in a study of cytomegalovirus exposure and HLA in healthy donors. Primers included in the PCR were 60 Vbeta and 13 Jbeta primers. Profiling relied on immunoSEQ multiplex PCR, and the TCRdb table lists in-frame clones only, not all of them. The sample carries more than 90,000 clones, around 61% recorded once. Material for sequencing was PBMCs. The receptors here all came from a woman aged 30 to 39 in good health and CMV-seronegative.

This CDR3 reads CASSLGLAGVGEQFF. CDR3 coding DNA: TGTGCCAGCAGCTTAGGGCTAGCGGGAGTAGGTGAGCAGTTCTTC. The chain employs TRBV7-9 and TRBJ2-1; 10 bases fit TRBD2. The V segment lost 1 base and the J segment 9 bases; nucleotides outside the gene matches: 6. The CDR3 has 15 residues. CDR1 is SEHNR and CDR2 is FQNEAQ in the germline V gene (reference sequence).

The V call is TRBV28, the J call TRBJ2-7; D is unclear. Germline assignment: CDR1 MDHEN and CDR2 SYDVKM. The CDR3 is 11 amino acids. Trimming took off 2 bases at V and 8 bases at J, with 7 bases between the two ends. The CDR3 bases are TGTGCCAGCAGTTTAAACTCCAAGCAGTACTTC. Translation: CASSLNSKQYF.

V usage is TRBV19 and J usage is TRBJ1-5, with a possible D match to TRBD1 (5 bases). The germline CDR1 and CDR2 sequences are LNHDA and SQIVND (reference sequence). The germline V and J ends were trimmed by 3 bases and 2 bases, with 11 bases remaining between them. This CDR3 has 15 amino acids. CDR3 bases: TGTGCCAGTAGTATTGGCGGGGGAGGCAATCAGCCCCAGCATTTT. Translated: CASSIGGGGNQPQHF.

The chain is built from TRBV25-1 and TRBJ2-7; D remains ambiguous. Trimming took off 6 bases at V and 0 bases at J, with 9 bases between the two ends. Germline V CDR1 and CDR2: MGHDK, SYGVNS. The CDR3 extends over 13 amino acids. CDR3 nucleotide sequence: TGTGCCAGCAGGAACAACCTCTCCTACGAGCAGTACTTC. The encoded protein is CASRNNLSYEQYF.

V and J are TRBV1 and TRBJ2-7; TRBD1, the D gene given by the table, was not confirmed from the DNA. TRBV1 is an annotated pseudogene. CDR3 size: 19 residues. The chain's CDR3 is CTSSQDNRGQGKLRYEQYF. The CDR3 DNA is TGCACCAGCAGCCAAGATAATCGGGGACAGGGAAAGTTACGCTACGAGCAGTACTTC.

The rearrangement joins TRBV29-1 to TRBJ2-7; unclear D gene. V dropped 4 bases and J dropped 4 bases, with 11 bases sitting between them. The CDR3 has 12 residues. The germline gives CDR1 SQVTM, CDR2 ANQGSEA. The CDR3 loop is CSVANLFYEQYF. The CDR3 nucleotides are TGCAGCGTTGCAAACCTATTTTACGAGCAGTACTTC.

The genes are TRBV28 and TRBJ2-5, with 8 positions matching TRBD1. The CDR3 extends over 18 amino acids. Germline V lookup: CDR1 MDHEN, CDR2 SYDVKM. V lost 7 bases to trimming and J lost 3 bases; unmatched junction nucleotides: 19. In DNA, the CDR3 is TGTGCCAGCACCGGTGCCGGCCCGACAGGGGAATTTAAAGAGACCCAGTACTTC. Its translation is CASTGAGPTGEFKETQYF.

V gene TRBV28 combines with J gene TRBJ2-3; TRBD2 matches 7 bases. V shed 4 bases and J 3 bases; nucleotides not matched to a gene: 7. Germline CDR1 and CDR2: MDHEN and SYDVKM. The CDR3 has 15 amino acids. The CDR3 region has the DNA TGTGCCAGCAGTTCGAGCGGGGAGGGGACAGATACGCAGTATTTT. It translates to CASSSSGEGTDTQYF.

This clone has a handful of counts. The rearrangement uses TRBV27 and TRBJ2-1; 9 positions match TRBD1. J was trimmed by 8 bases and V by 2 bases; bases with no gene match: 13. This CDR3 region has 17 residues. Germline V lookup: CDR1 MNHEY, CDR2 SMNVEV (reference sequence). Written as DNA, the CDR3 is TGTGCCAGCAGTTTAGGGACAGGGTGGGCCCTTTTCGATGAGCAGTTCTTC. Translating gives CASSLGTGWALFDEQFF.

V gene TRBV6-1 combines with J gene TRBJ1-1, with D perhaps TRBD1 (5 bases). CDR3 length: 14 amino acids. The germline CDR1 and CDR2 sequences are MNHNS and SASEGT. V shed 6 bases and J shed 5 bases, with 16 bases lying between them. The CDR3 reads CASSITEKGTEAFF. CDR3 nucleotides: TGTGCCAGCAGCATCACGGAGAAGGGGACTGAAGCTTTCTTT.

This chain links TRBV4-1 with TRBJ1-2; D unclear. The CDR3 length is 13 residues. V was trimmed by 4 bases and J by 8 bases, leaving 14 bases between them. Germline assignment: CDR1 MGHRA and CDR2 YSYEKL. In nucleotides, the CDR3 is TGCGCCAGCAGCCCTTTTGATTCGGAGGGCTACACCTTC. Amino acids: CASSPFDSEGYTF.

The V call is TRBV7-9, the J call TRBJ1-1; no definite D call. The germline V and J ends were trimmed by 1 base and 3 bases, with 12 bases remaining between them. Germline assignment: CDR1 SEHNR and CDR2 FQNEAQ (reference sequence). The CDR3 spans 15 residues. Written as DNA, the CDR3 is TGTGCCAGCAGCTTAGGAGGTTCATGGGACACTGAAGCTTTCTTT. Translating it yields CASSLGGSWDTEAFF.

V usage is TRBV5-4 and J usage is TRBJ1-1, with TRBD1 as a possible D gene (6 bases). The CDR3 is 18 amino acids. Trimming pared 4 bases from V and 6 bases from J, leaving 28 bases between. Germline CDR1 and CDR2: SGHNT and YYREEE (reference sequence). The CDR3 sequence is CASSQDRRGGGGRAEAFF. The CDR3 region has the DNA TGTGCCAGCAGCCAGGACAGACGGGGTGGGGGGGGCCGCGCTGAAGCTTTCTTT.

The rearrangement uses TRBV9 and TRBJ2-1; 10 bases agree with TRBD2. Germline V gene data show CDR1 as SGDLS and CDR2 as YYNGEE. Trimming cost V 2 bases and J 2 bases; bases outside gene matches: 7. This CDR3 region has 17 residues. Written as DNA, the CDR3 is TGTGCCAGCAGCGTCGGGATAGCGGGAGGAACCTACAATGAGCAGTTCTTC. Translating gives CASSVGIAGGTYNEQFF.

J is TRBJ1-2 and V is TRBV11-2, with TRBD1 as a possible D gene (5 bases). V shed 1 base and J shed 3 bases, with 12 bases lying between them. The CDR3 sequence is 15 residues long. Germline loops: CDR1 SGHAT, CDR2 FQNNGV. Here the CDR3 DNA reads TGTGCCAGCAGCTTAGGAATAGCGGGGGACTATGGCTACACCTTC. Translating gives CASSLGIAGDYGYTF.

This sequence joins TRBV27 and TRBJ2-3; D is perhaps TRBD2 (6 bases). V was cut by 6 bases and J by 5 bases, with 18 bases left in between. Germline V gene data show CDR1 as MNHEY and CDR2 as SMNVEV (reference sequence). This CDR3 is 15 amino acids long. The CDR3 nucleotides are TGTGCCAGCAGGGAGGAGGGAGGTGCGGTAGATACGCAGTATTTT. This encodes CASREEGGAVDTQYF.

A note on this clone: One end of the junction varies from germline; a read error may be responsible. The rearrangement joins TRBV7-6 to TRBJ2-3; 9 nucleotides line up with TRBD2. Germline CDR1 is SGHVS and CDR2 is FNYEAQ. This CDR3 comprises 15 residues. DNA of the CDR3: TGTGCCAGCAGTTTAGCGGGAGTAGCAACAGATACGCAGTATTTT. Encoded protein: CASSLAGVATDTQYF.